Listed here are 21 T cell receptor beta chains from one sample, sequenced in a study of shared clonotypes between healthy human individuals. Sequenced by immunoSEQ multiplex PCR; TCRdb stores in-frame clones only, minus some. Here the sample spans about 660,000 clones, approximately 79% being singletons. The sample comprised memory CD4+ T cells sorted from blood. Documented subset: CD45RA-negative fraction. These receptors all come from a woman aged 25 to 39 in good health.

The chain uses TRBV28 and TRBJ1-5, with D perhaps TRBD1 (6 bases). Germline V gene lookup returns CDR1 MDHEN and CDR2 SYDVKM. CDR3 length equals 15 residues. Trimming removed 3 bases from V and 7 bases from J, with 16 bases in between. The CDR3 spells CASSLLFRGVQPQHF. CDR3 DNA: TGTGCCAGCAGTTTGCTTTTCAGGGGAGTCCAGCCCCAGCATTTT.

The rearrangement links TRBV28 to TRBJ2-3, with unresolved D. CDR3 size: 15 residues. Per the germline V gene, CDR1 is MDHEN and CDR2 is SYDVKM. The germline V and J ends were trimmed by 2 bases and 1 base, with 10 bases remaining between them. The CDR3: CASSLIISGTDTQYF. CDR3 in DNA: TGTGCCAGCAGTTTAATAATATCCGGCACAGATACGCAGTATTTT.

In the case of this clone: Other DNA sequences within the sample encode an identical CDR3. V and J are TRBV28 and TRBJ1-2; no firm D call. V lost 2 bases and J 3 bases, leaving 4 bases between the germline ends. This CDR3 has 12 amino acids. CDR1 and CDR2 (germline): MDHEN, SYDVKM. The CDR3 nucleotides read TGTGCCAGCAGTTTACGGGACTATGGCTACACCTTC. This encodes CASSLRDYGYTF.

This clone was found a few times. The chain uses TRBV7-2 and TRBJ2-1; D is unresolved. V lost 1 base and J lost 5, with 12 bases in between. From germline, CDR1 is SGHTA and CDR2 FQGNSA. The CDR3 spans 15 residues. DNA for the CDR3: TGTGCCAGCAGCTTAGTGGCATTAGTGGACAATGAGCAGTTCTTC. Its translation is CASSLVALVDNEQFF.

This clone was seen just once. This rearrangement joins TRBV2 to TRBJ2-5; D may be TRBD2 (6 bases). CDR1 and CDR2 from the germline V gene are SNHLY and FYNNEI. The CDR3 is made up of 15 amino acids. V was cut by 4 bases and J by 2 bases, with 14 bases left in between. CDR3 region: CASSAAGSGQETQYF. CDR3 sequence (DNA): TGTGCCAGCAGTGCTGCGGGGTCGGGGCAAGAGACCCAGTACTTC.

J is TRBJ1-1 and V is TRBV7-2; no firm D call. The V gene lost 1 base and the J gene lost 3 bases, with 6 bases spanning the gap. The CDR3 length is 13 residues. Germline V gene data show CDR1 as SGHTA and CDR2 as FQGNSA. CDR3 in amino acids: CASSLDRYTEAFF. CDR3 DNA: TGTGCCAGCAGCTTAGACAGATACACTGAAGCTTTCTTT.

This clone was found a few times. The V and J genes are TRBV29-1 and TRBJ1-2; perhaps TRBD1 as D (6 bases). Trimming took 6 bases from V and 3 from J, leaving 8 bases between them. The CDR3 consists of 11 residues. Germline values: CDR1 SQVTM, CDR2 ANQGSEA. The CDR3 loop reads CSVNRDYGYTF. The CDR3 DNA follows: TGCAGCGTCAACAGGGACTATGGCTACACCTTC. Looking up the rest from reference TRBV29-1 and TRBJ1-2 gives the full variable domain: SAVISQKPSRDICQRGTSLTIQCQVDSQVTMMFWYRQQPGQSLTLIATANQGSEATYESGFVIDKFPISRPNLTFSTLTVSNMSPEDSSIYLCSVNRDYGYTFGSGTRLTVV.

This rearrangement joins TRBV5-1 to TRBJ2-1; 9 nucleotides agree with TRBD2. V gave up 4 bases and J gave up 5 bases; unmatched junction bases: 10. CDR3 size: 16 residues. The V gene's germline CDR1 is SGHRS and CDR2 YFSETQ. The CDR3, as DNA: TGCGCCAGCAGCCCCACAACCGGGACTAGCAACAATGAGCAGTTCTTC. Encoded protein: CASSPTTGTSNNEQFF.

The V call is TRBV18, the J call TRBJ1-1; TRBD1 is a possible D gene (5 bases). Per germline, CDR1 KGHSH and CDR2 LQKENI. The ends were cut back, 5 bases at V and 5 bases at J, with 15 bases in the middle. The CDR3 runs 14 residues. The CDR3 is CASSAQGWGTEAFF. CDR3 coding DNA: TGTGCCAGCTCAGCCCAGGGATGGGGGACTGAAGCTTTCTTT. The entire variable domain, with the rest obtained from reference TRBV18 and TRBJ1-1, is as follows: NAGVMQNPRHLVRRRGQEARLRCSPMKGHSHVYWYRQLPEEGLKFMVYLQKENIIDESGMPKERFSAEFPKEGPSILRIQQVVRGDSAAYFCASSAQGWGTEAFFGQGTRLTVV.

This chain uses TRBV5-4 with TRBJ2-4, with 12 bases matching TRBD2. Germline CDR1 SGHNT, CDR2 YYREEE (reference sequence). The CDR3 has 15 amino acids. The trim removed 4 bases at V and 7 bases at J, leaving 6 bases unmatched. CDR3 in DNA: TGTGCCAGCAGCCTCTGGGGGACTAGCGGGAACATTCAGTACTTC. Its protein product is CASSLWGTSGNIQYF.

This chain connects TRBV4-1 to TRBJ2-3; D possibly matches TRBD1 or TRBD2 (5 bases each). Between the trimmed V and J ends, which lost 1 base and 4 bases, there was a span of 15 bases. Germline values: CDR1 MGHRA, CDR2 YSYEKL. This CDR3 is 16 amino acids long. The CDR3 here is CASSQARGIMADTQYF. In nucleotides, the CDR3 is TGCGCCAGCAGCCAAGCTCGGGGCATTATGGCAGATACGCAGTATTTT.

The chain links TRBV9 to TRBJ2-6; TRBD1 agrees at 10 bases. The germline V gene encodes CDR1 SGDLS and CDR2 YYNGEE. Trimming at V came to 0 bases and at J to 4 bases, leaving 7 bases not matched to a gene. CDR3 length equals 18 residues. This CDR3 is CASSVARGQGYGANVLTF. The CDR3 DNA sequence: TGTGCCAGCAGCGTAGCCCGGGGACAGGGGTACGGGGCCAACGTCCTGACTTTC.

The chain has TRBV5-6 and TRBJ2-1, with 9 positions matching TRBD1. V gave up 2 bases and J gave up 6 bases; unmatched junction bases: 9. The CDR3 spans 16 residues. Per germline, CDR1 SGHDT and CDR2 YYEEEE. CDR3 amino acids: CASSLGPGQGANEQFF. CDR3 nucleotides: TGTGCCAGCAGCTTAGGGCCGGGACAGGGAGCCAATGAGCAGTTCTTC.

V usage is TRBV6-6 and J usage is TRBJ1-2; D perhaps matches TRBD1 (6 bases). Germline V CDR1 and CDR2: MNHNY, SVGAGI (reference sequence). Trimming shortened V by 9 bases and J by 7 bases, and 15 bases separated the two germline ends. The CDR3 runs 12 residues. Written as DNA, the CDR3 is TGTGCCAGTGGACAGACTATTGCTGGCTACACCTTC. Its translation is CASGQTIAGYTF.

In regard to this clone: A read error may be the cause here, since a much bigger clone is one base away. The chain has TRBV7-2 and TRBJ2-1; TRBD2 agrees at 11 bases. CDR3 length: 15 residues. Unmatched junction bases numbered 1, after V lost 6 bases and J lost 0 bases. The V gene's germline CDR1 is SGHTA and CDR2 FQGNSA. The CDR3 DNA is TGTGCCAGCAGTACTAGCGGGAGCTCCTACAATGAGCAGTTCTTC. Protein: CASSTSGSSYNEQFF.

The count of this clone is one. J is TRBJ2-7 and V is TRBV7-2, with 10 bases that match TRBD2. CDR1 is SGHTA, CDR2 FQGNSA, per germline. Trimming cost V 4 bases and J 1 base; bases outside gene matches: 10. The CDR3 loop spans 17 amino acids. CDR3 nucleotides: TGTGCCAGCAGCTCGACAGGACTAGCGGCTACTTCCTACGAGCAGTACTTC. The encoded protein is CASSSTGLAATSYEQYF. Variable domain in full (rest from reference TRBV7-2 and TRBJ2-7): GAGVSQSPSNKVTEKGKDVELRCDPISGHTALYWYRQSLGQGLEFLIYFQGNSAPDKSGLPSDRFSAERTGGSVSTLTIQRTQQEDSAVYLCASSSTGLAATSYEQYFGPGTRLTVT.

This clone was seen more than once but under ten times. This chain connects TRBV7-8 to TRBJ1-5; a possible D gene is TRBD1 (5 bases). CDR1 is SGHVS and CDR2 is FQNEAQ in the germline V gene. With 6 bases removed from V and 2 bases from J, the gap between germline ends came to 14 bases. The CDR3 has 15 amino acids. CDR3 protein: CASRAQGTGNQPQHF. Written as DNA, the CDR3 is TGTGCCAGCAGGGCCCAAGGGACGGGCAATCAGCCCCAGCATTTT.

The chain links TRBV15 to TRBJ2-2; D gene ambiguous. The CDR3 consists of 15 residues. V lost 1 base and J lost 3, with 9 bases in between. From germline, CDR1 is LNHNV and CDR2 YYDKDF (reference sequence). The CDR3 reads CATSRGDIDTGELFF. The CDR3, as DNA: TGTGCCACCAGCAGAGGAGACATCGACACCGGGGAGCTGTTTTTT.

The chain is built from TRBV11-3 and TRBJ2-1; the match to TRBD2 covers 11 bases. The CDR3 is made up of 15 amino acids. Germline trimming cut 5 bases from V and 8 bases from J; bases unmatched to any gene: 8. Germline CDR1 is SGHNT and CDR2 is YENEEA. The CDR3 reads CASSLTSGSNHEQFF. The CDR3 bases are TGTGCCAGCAGCCTTACTAGCGGGAGTAACCATGAGCAGTTCTTC.

The chain carries TRBV28 and TRBJ2-3; D is tentatively TRBD1 or TRBD2 (5 bases each). Germline V gives CDR1 MDHEN, CDR2 SYDVKM. The CDR3 sequence is 13 residues long. Trimming removed 8 bases at V and 1 base at J, with 10 bases between. CDR3 bases: TGTGCCAGCGAGGGGCGGGGCACAGATACGCAGTATTTT. Amino acid sequence: CASEGRGTDTQYF.

This clone came up once. CDR3 nucleotides: TGTGCCAGTAGTATGGTGGGAGGCCCCCGGGTAAATACGCAGTATTTT. This gives the protein CASSMVGGPRVNTQYF. This chain links TRBV19 with TRBJ2-3, with a weak D call TRBD2 (6 bases). The CDR3 sequence is 16 residues long. Per germline, CDR1 LNHDA and CDR2 SQIVND (reference sequence). Between the trimmed V and J ends, which lost 3 bases and 7 bases, there was a span of 20 bases.